This T cell receptor beta chain was obtained from a study of cytomegalovirus exposure and HLA in healthy donors (dated by TCRdb to 2016 to 2017). General notes on the study: An earlier analysis of several hundred of the donors reported 250 to 350 Gb of sequence data and around 120 million unique TCR beta sequences from approximately 180 million T cells. Roughly 300 gigabases of sequencing data and around 88 million unique TCR sequences made up an early release that covered over 550 HLA-typed donors. Of the approximately 400 genotyped donors, 81% fell in the genetic ancestry cluster associated with self-reported Caucasian donors. The study aimed to test whether signatures of past pathogen exposure could be identified by cataloging public T cell receptors. The study used immunosequencing to profile the T cell repertoires of approximately 650 subjects and linked those repertoires to cytomegalovirus serostatus. Besides the first cohort of approximately 710 subjects, a separate validation cohort made up of over 95 different subjects was used. High-throughput TCR immunosequencing, statistical association of individual TCRs with disease status, and machine learning were combined to predict cytomegalovirus infection status. To study patterns of TCR occurrence, a later analysis re-analyzed previously published TCR beta repertoires from several hundred donors and added high-resolution HLA genotyping. In the later analysis, no new phenotypic data were used to find candidate immune exposures; instead, reliance was placed on TCR beta sequences and their occurrence across donors. In an earlier analysis of roughly 580 of the donors, high-throughput TCR beta sequencing was used to judge whether each TCR beta V gene segment behaved as functional or pseudogenic. Alongside the repertoire data, information on donor age, sex, ethnicity and CMV serostatus was compiled. A later genetic analysis used genome-wide SNP genotypes for about 65% of the 666 donors, treating that subset as a discovery cohort. All discovery cohort repertoires had been generated on a single sequencing platform. Class I and class II HLA loci were covered by the typing at four-digit resolution. Typing coverage varied by locus: roughly 629-630 donors for A, B, C, DRB1 and DQB1; 500 to 550 for DQA1; around 570 for DPA1; around 490 for DPB1. About 5 DR-DQ haplotypes were handled as single units for association and clustering, since linkage in the cohort was strong. Among roughly 400 genotyped donors of the cohort, an average of roughly 230,000 unique TCR beta nucleotide sequences was sequenced per donor, of which roughly 17% were non-productive. Study-wide conclusions, independent of this receptor: Most TCR sequences were seen in very few donors, while some public TCRs were found in many individuals. The sequencing pipeline was judged likely to have produced a cluster of highly shared sequence variants as a technical artifact. Because counts were too low, roughly 17 rarely observed V segments, including chromosome 9 orphons, were left out of the earlier analysis of over 550 of the donors. V-gene and J-gene trimming of TCR beta chains was associated with a missense DCLRE1C variant in a later genetic analysis, and the association was replicated in an independent cohort. The 87-base-pair reads could not distinguish some IMGT-functional V segments, including TRBV6-2 and TRBV6-3, so those segments were excluded. According to a later analysis, TCR association rates differed among HLA loci, with DRB1 alleles showing the most associated TCRs and HLA-C alleles showing the fewest. Compared with the 666-donor mean, donors in an Asian-associated ancestry cluster had fewer N-insertions in productive TCRs, according to a later genetic analysis. A later analysis reported that several top co-occurrence clusters appeared linked to parvovirus B19, influenza, CMV and Epstein-Barr virus. When HLA alleles, especially DR and DQ, strongly co-occurred, attributing TCR associations to individual alleles was difficult. In an earlier analysis of some 640 of the donors, most TCR beta V segments were observed in productive rearrangements about 87% or about 30% of the time, broadly matching IMGT annotations. It was suggested by the authors that the approach could potentially be generalized to other disease states and immunological phenotypes. In vitro tests confirmed that three of the cytomegalovirus-associated TCR beta chains recognize cytomegalovirus antigens. Linkage disequilibrium might explain the correlated functional status among segregating V segments, but an unknown experimental factor could not be ruled out. The classifier was reported to diagnose cytomegalovirus status with high specificity and sensitivity in both the original cohort and the validation cohort. This cohort had only TCR beta chains sequenced, and the lack of alpha or paired-chain data limited which features could be detected. For the cohort, immune exposure information was limited to CMV serostatus. Sequencing depth was assumed to be roughly uniform across donors in the presence/absence analyses, though that assumption may not hold. Because some donors lacked HLA typing at each locus, the association tests relied only on the typed subset. In a later analysis, some 17,000 TCR beta sequences were associated with specific HLA alleles at a false discovery rate of 0.05. According to a later analysis, most CMV-associated TCR beta chains appeared to be HLA-restricted, and the HLA associations seemed to be driven largely by CMV exposure. In a later analysis, HLA-associated TCR beta chains showed more clonal expansion and lower generation probabilities than non-associated chains that were equally common. The study gave a list of over 150 TCR beta chains associated with cytomegalovirus. A further reported finding was that TCR beta sequences accurately predicted the HLA-A and HLA-B alleles for most subjects in the first cohort.

Between the V and J ends, shortened by 5 bases and 0 bases respectively, the junction contains 12 bases. Inclusive of the bounding cysteine and phenylalanine, the CDR3 is 16 residues long. Just the 48-base CDR3 DNA is kept, in frame starting at base 1. Taken from the germline V gene, the CDR1 and CDR2 loops are SGHRS and YFSETQ. The cohort comprised approximately 700 healthy bone marrow donors. At the time of sampling, all cohort members were nominally healthy, though unrecorded immune exposures were likely present. The donor tested CMV seronegative and was one of the 352 seronegative cohort members. A peripheral blood sample was provided by each donor, and peripheral blood mononuclear cells were used for TCR beta sequencing. The Qiagen DNeasy Blood Extraction Kit was used to extract genomic DNA from the blood cell samples. Turning to this clone: The target of this receptor is not known. Base qualities are missing; no much larger clone stands one base away.

The receptor library was made with the immunoSEQ multiplex PCR assay. A mixture of 60 forward primers for TCR Vbeta segments and 13 reverse primers for TCR Jbeta segments was used in the multiplex PCR. The CDR3 region of rearranged TCR beta genes was amplified from genomic DNA by a multiplex PCR assay. On the Illumina HiSeq System, the amplified TCR beta libraries were sequenced as 87-base-pair reads. The paper's processing steps were these. In a later analysis, about 80 million unique TCR beta chains were counted across the approximately 620 repertoires, and around 10 million of these chains were shared by at least two donors. To remove PCR and sequencing errors, raw reads were error-corrected and collapsed into unique sequences using a nearest-neighbor algorithm that merged closely related sequences. Alignment of CDR3 sequences to IMGT reference sequences was used to assign V, D and J gene segments. Each retained sequence needed at least a six-nucleotide match to both a V gene segment and a J gene segment. A rearrangement counted as productive if the CDR3 had no stop codons and remained in frame with V and J, and every other rearrangement counted as non-productive. CDR3 was defined by IMGT convention, running from the second conserved V-encoded cysteine to the conserved J-encoded phenylalanine. The earlier analysis of 587 of the donors excluded sequences that lacked an unambiguous match to a single V gene segment. An earlier analysis of several hundred of the donors called V segments functional above 56.7% productive rearrangements and segregating when the between-donor standard deviation exceeded 5%. To diagnose cytomegalovirus status from the catalog of TCR beta chain sequences, a statistical classification framework was built. V and J gene assignment, in a later analysis, came from comparing TCR nucleotide sequences with IMGT/GENE-DB human TR gene sequences. The TCRdist pipeline was used in a later analysis to assign CDR3 sequences and most-parsimonious VDJ recombination scenarios. A later analysis defined each TCR beta chain by its CDR3 amino acid sequence plus V-gene family, and excluded reads lacking a unique V-gene family. As a way to deal with suspected cross-contamination and a sequencing artifact, a later analysis dropped 592 nucleotide sequences that were highly shared and had low generation probability. For each public chain, a later analysis derived a clonal expansion index from normalized ranks of inferred template counts within each repertoire. A later analysis computed generation probabilities with a VDJ recombination model fitted to out-of-frame rearrangements, and checked the results against IGoR. In a later analysis, hypergeometric tests were used to score TCR-TCR, TCR-HLA and TCR-CMV co-occurrence, with a repertoire-size bias correction applied to TCR pairs. A later analysis estimated false discovery rates by permuting HLA or CMV assignments 20 times. A later analysis grouped co-occurring TCRs with DBSCAN, adding TCRdist sequence similarity when clustering within HLA-allele-positive subsets. Co-occurrence clustering excluded repertoires with fewer than 30,000 or more than 120,000 public chains, plus five with anomalous nucleotide sharing. The table comes from immuneACCESS by way of TCRdb, which keeps in-frame sequences with V and J called. Part of the clones is missing from these tables; in studies checked, under half for an unresolved V gene and the rest for unknown reasons. V, J and clone size reflect that table, while D and trimming were determined from the DNA. This sample holds 150,000 to 200,000 clones; over 60% were observed only once. Clones ranked in the top ten supply 2.5% to 3.5% of the sample.

The sequence was collected from a male donor in good health and CMV-seronegative. Sequencing was carried out using PBMCs. This receptor chain uses TRBV5-1 and TRBJ1-6; matching of 5 bases hints at TRBD1 as the D gene. The DNA sequence is TGCGCCAGCAGGCCGACAGAGAGCTCCTATAATTCACCCCTCCACTTT. The resulting protein is CASRPTESSYNSPLHF.